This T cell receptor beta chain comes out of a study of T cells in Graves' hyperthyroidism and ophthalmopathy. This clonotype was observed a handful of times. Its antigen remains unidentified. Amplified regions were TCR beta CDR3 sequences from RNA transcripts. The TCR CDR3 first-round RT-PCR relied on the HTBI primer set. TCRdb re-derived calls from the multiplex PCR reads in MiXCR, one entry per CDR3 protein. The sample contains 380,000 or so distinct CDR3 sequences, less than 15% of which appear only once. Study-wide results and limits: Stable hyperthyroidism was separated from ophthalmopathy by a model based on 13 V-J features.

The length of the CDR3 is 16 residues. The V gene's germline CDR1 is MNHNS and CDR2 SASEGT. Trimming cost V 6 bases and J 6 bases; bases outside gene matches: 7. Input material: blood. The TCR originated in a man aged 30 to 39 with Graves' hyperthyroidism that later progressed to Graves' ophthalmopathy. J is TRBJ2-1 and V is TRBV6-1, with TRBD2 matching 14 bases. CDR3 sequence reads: CASRAGLAGVSNEQFF. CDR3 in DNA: TGTGCCAGCAGGGCGGGACTAGCGGGGGTCTCCAATGAGCAGTTCTTC.